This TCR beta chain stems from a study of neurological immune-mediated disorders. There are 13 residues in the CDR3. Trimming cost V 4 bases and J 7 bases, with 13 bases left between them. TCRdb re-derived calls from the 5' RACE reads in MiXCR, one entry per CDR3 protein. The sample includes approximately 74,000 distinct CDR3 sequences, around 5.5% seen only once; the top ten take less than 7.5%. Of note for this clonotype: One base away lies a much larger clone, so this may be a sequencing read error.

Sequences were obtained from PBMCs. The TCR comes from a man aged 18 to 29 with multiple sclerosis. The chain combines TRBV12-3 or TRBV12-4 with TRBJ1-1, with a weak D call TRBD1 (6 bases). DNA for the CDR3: TGTGCCAGCAGTTATGGAAAGGGGGTTGAAGCTTTCTTT. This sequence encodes CASSYGKGVEAFF.